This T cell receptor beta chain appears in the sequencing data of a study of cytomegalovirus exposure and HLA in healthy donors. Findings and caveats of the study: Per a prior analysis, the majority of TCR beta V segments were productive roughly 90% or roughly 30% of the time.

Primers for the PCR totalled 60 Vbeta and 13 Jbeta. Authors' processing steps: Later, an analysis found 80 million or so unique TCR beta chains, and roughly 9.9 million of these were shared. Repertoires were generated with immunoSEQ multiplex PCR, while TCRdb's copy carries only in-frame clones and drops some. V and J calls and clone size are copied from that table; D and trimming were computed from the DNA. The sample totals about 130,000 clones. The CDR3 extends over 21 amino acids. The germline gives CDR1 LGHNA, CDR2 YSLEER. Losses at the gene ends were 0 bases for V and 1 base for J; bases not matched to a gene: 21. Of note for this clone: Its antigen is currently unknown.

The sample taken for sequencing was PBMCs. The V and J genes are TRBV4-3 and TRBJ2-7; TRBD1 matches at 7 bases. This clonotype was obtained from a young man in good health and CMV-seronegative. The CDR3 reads CASSQDRALGTDYSNSYEQYF. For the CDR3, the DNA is TGCGCCAGCAGCCAAGATCGCGCTTTGGGGACAGACTACTCCAATTCCTACGAGCAGTACTTC.